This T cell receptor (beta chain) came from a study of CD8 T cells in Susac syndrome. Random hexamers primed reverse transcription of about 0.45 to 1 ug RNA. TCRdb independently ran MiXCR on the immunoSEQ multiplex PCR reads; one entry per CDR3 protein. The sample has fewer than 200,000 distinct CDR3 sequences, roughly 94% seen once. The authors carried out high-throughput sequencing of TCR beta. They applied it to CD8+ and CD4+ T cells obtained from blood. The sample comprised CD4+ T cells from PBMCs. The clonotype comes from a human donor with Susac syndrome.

The CDR3 DNA sequence: TGTGCCAGCCAACTAGCCCGACAAGAGACCCAGTACTTC. Translating it yields CASQLARQETQYF. V is TRBV2 and J is TRBJ2-5; tentative D call: TRBD2 (6 bases). The V end lost 8 bases, the J end lost 2 bases, and 12 bases lay between the germline ends. Looked up from germline, CDR1 is SNHLY and CDR2 is FYNNEI. The CDR3 sequence is 13 residues long.